This T cell receptor beta chain derives from a study of blood T cell repertoires in COVID-19. Study-wide background: Acute and convalescent COVID-19 samples came from the United States, Italy and Spain. Nucleic acid was either cDNA or gDNA, and it came from T cells, B-cell-depleted T cells, or PBMCs.

In the original analysis: Estimated nucleated cell counts came from reference gene primer amplification. Clones were sequenced by immunoSEQ multiplex PCR, and TCRdb holds only the in-frame ones, with some missing. V and J calls and clone size are given by that table; D and trimming were obtained from the DNA. The table lists about 97,000 clones, 90% to 95% of them singletons. This CDR3 is built from 16 residues. Germline CDR1 KGHSH, CDR2 LQKENI. V was shortened by 3 bases and J by 3 bases, with 17 bases between the two germline ends. This sequence originates from a man aged 45-60 years with acute or convalescent COVID-19. The chain recombines TRBV18 with TRBJ1-2; D is perhaps TRBD1 (6 bases). Specimen: peripheral blood. Here the CDR3 reads CASSPGGTGTYYGYTF. The CDR3 DNA reads as TGTGCCAGCTCACCCGGCGGAACCGGGACATACTATGGCTACACCTTC.